These 20 T cell receptor beta chains came from one sample sequenced in a study of glioma-infiltrating T cells. Using RNA template, CDR3s of TCR alpha and beta were amplified with iRepertoire arm-PCR. TCRdb used MiXCR to reprocess the multiplex PCR reads, holding one entry per CDR3 protein. The data hold around 140,000 distinct CDR3 sequences, with approximately 40% observed a single time. Sequences were obtained from glioma tissue, nonneoplastic brain tissue, or PBMCs (not recorded which). The receptor set was obtained from a human donor with low-grade glioma or glioblastoma, undergoing nonglioma brain surgery, or in good health (not recorded which).

The rearrangement links TRBV7-2 to TRBJ1-6, with a weak D call TRBD1 (6 bases). This CDR3 is built from 15 residues. Germline CDR1 reads SGHTA; CDR2 reads FQGNSA. Trimming took off 5 bases at V and 4 bases at J, with 12 bases between the two ends. DNA for the CDR3: TGTGCCAGCAGCCGAAATGGACAGTATAATTCACCCCTCCACTTT. This translates into CASSRNGQYNSPLHF.

This clonotype was counted a few times. V usage is TRBV2 and J usage is TRBJ1-5; no definite D call. The germline CDR1 and CDR2 sequences are SNHLY and FYNNEI. Between the trimmed V and J ends, which lost 4 bases and 4 bases, there was a span of 8 bases. The CDR3 consists of 13 residues. The DNA of the CDR3 is TGTGCCAGCAGTGCCCTGGATAATCAGCCCCAGCATTTT. Translating gives CASSALDNQPQHF.

The V call is TRBV27, the J call TRBJ1-4, with D tentatively TRBD1 (5 bases). This CDR3 is built from 12 residues. CDR1 and CDR2 from the germline V gene are MNHEY and SMNVEV (reference sequence). Trimming removed 7 bases from V and 3 bases from J, with 6 bases in between. In DNA, the CDR3 is TGTGCCAGCAACAGGCCTAATGAAAAACTGTTTTTT. Protein sequence: CASNRPNEKLFF.

This clonotype has more than one count but fewer than ten. This chain connects TRBV12-3 or TRBV12-4 to TRBJ1-3; TRBD1 aligns across 8 bases. The CDR3 length is 14 residues. The V segment lost 8 bases and the J segment 8 bases; nucleotides outside the gene matches: 11. The CDR3 DNA sequence: TGTGCCAGCCATCCCGGGACAGGTTCACACACCATATATTTT. Its protein is CASHPGTGSHTIYF.

This chain connects TRBV18 to TRBJ1-3; a possible D gene is TRBD1 (5 bases). The germline V and J ends were trimmed by 3 bases and 0 bases, with 9 bases remaining between them. Germline CDR1 is KGHSH and CDR2 is LQKENI. The CDR3 loop spans 15 amino acids. The CDR3 coding sequence is TGTGCCAGCTCACCGGACACCAGCTCTGGAAACACCATATATTTT. Amino acids: CASSPDTSSGNTIYF.

This rearrangement joins TRBV6-6 to TRBJ2-5; TRBD2 agrees at 7 bases. Germline V gene data show CDR1 as MNHNY and CDR2 as SVGAGI (reference sequence). Trimming cost V 0 bases and J 5 bases; bases outside gene matches: 9. The CDR3 runs 16 residues. This chain's CDR3 is CASSYSVGGGGETQYF. In DNA form, the CDR3 reads TGTGCCAGCAGTTACTCGGTGGGGGGGGGAGGCGAGACCCAGTACTTC.

This clonotype came up a few times. The chain joins TRBV28 to TRBJ1-1; D is ambiguous. Germline V gene sequence: CDR1 MDHEN, CDR2 SYDVKM. CDR3 length equals 11 residues. Trimming stripped 7 bases from V and 4 bases from J, with 7 bases between. The CDR3: CASKAGTEAFF. In DNA, the CDR3 is TGTGCCAGCAAGGCGGGCACTGAAGCTTTCTTT.

This clonotype was seen a handful of times. The chain recombines TRBV7-2 with TRBJ2-7; 8 nucleotides align to TRBD1. CDR1 SGHTA and CDR2 FQGNSA come from the germline V gene. The CDR3 has 13 residues. Unmatched junction bases numbered 5, after V lost 8 bases and J lost 2 bases. For the CDR3, the DNA is TGTGCCAGCGGGGGACAGGTTCCCTACGAGCAGTACTTC. This gives the protein CASGGQVPYEQYF.

The chain joins TRBV7-8 to TRBJ2-5; TRBD2 is a possible D gene (6 bases). The germline gives CDR1 SGHVS, CDR2 FQNEAQ. This CDR3 has 15 residues. V was clipped by 0 bases and J by 5 bases, with 13 bases between them. The CDR3 nucleotides read TGTGCCAGCAGCTTAGCGCCCGGGAGTTTCGAGACCCAGTACTTC. This sequence encodes CASSLAPGSFETQYF.

This clonotype was observed a single time. CDR3 sequence (DNA): TGTGCCAGCAGTTACCCCCCCCTGGGACAGGGTAATGAGCAGTTCTTC. Translation: CASSYPPLGQGNEQFF. The chain has TRBV6-5 and TRBJ2-1; 9 bases map to TRBD1. The germline V gene has CDR1 MNHEY and CDR2 SVGAGI. The CDR3 is 16 amino acids. The J segment lost 7 bases and the V segment lost 2 bases, leaving 9 bases of the junction unmatched.

Only one count was recorded for this clonotype. J is TRBJ2-7 and V is TRBV24-1; D is unresolved. CDR1 is KGHDR, CDR2 SFDVKD, per germline. V gave up 5 bases and J gave up 6 bases, with 13 bases separating them. The CDR3 loop spans 13 amino acids. The CDR3 region is CATSASDVSEQYF. The CDR3 coding sequence is TGTGCCACCAGTGCCTCAGACGTCTCCGAGCAGTACTTC.

The V call is TRBV20-1, the J call TRBJ1-1; D perhaps matches TRBD1 (5 bases). Germline V gene lookup returns CDR1 DFQATT and CDR2 SNEGSKA (reference sequence). CDR3 length equals 14 residues. V gave up 0 bases and J gave up 1 base, with 9 bases separating them. CDR3 in DNA: TGCAGTGCTAGAGATATCCAGGGGAACACTGAAGCTTTCTTT. This gives the protein CSARDIQGNTEAFF.

This chain uses TRBV7-9 with TRBJ2-3, with D perhaps assigned TRBD1 or TRBD2 (5 bases each). V lost 5 bases to trimming and J lost 5 bases, with 14 bases between them. Germline lookup yields CDR1 SEHNR and CDR2 FQNEAQ (reference sequence). The CDR3 extends over 14 amino acids. CDR3 bases: TGTGCCAGCAGCGCGACAGTCCGGGGAGATACGCAGTATTTT. Residues: CASSATVRGDTQYF.

This rearrangement joins TRBV30 to TRBJ2-1; 10 positions agree with TRBD2. This CDR3 region has 14 residues. J was trimmed by 9 bases and V by 0 bases; bases with no gene match: 5. Germline CDR1 GTSNPN, CDR2 SVGIG (reference sequence). The CDR3 protein is CAWSVLAGFGEQFF. CDR3 in DNA: TGTGCCTGGAGTGTACTAGCGGGGTTCGGTGAGCAGTTCTTC.

This clonotype was counted a few times. The rearrangement links TRBV6-1 to TRBJ1-2; D remains unclear. This CDR3 has 13 amino acids. Trimming removed 5 bases at V and 8 bases at J, with 15 bases between. Germline assignment: CDR1 MNHNS and CDR2 SASEGT. The CDR3 spells CASSYTDSKGYTF. CDR3 sequence (DNA): TGTGCCAGCAGTTATACCGACTCGAAGGGCTACACCTTC.

This clonotype turned up a few times. Here the CDR3 reads CASSAQRSAYNEQFF. As DNA, the CDR3 is TGTGCCAGCAGTGCCCAGCGGTCTGCTTACAATGAGCAGTTCTTC. V is TRBV2 and J is TRBJ2-1; D is possibly TRBD2 (5 bases). CDR3 length: 15 amino acids. Germline CDR1 and CDR2: SNHLY and FYNNEI. V shed 4 bases and J shed 4 bases, with 14 bases lying between them.

V is TRBV29-1 and J is TRBJ2-1; no clear D gene. Trimming pared 7 bases from V and 5 bases from J, leaving 6 bases between. This CDR3 region has 10 residues. Looked up from germline, CDR1 is SQVTM and CDR2 is ANQGSEA. In DNA, the CDR3 is TGCAGCGCCAGAAACAATGAGCAGTTCTTC. Its translation is CSARNNEQFF.

This chain connects TRBV20-1 to TRBJ1-2, with a weak D call TRBD1 (6 bases). The CDR3 loop spans 13 amino acids. Germline CDR1 reads DFQATT; CDR2 reads SNEGSKA (reference sequence). V was shortened by 5 bases and J by 0 bases, with 10 bases between the two germline ends. CDR3 coding DNA: TGCAGTGCTGGGACAACGACTAACTATGGCTACACCTTC. Residues: CSAGTTTNYGYTF.

This clonotype was observed a handful of times. This chain links TRBV6-1 with TRBJ1-3; no definite D call. This CDR3 region has 15 residues. The germline gives CDR1 MNHNS, CDR2 SASEGT. V shed 10 bases and J shed 0 bases, with 16 bases lying between them. The CDR3 DNA is TGTGCCACACGACGGGAGGTGAACTCTGGAAACACCATATATTTT. Its translation is CATRREVNSGNTIYF.

This clonotype showed up just a few times. This chain uses TRBV28 with TRBJ1-2, with 8 bases aligning to TRBD1. The CDR3 length is 15 residues. V was clipped by 4 bases and J by 6 bases; unmatched bases: 10. CDR1 is MDHEN and CDR2 is SYDVKM in the germline V gene. The CDR3 loop is CASSSDREYVHGYTF. CDR3 coding DNA: TGTGCCAGCAGTTCGGACAGGGAGTATGTACATGGCTACACCTTC.